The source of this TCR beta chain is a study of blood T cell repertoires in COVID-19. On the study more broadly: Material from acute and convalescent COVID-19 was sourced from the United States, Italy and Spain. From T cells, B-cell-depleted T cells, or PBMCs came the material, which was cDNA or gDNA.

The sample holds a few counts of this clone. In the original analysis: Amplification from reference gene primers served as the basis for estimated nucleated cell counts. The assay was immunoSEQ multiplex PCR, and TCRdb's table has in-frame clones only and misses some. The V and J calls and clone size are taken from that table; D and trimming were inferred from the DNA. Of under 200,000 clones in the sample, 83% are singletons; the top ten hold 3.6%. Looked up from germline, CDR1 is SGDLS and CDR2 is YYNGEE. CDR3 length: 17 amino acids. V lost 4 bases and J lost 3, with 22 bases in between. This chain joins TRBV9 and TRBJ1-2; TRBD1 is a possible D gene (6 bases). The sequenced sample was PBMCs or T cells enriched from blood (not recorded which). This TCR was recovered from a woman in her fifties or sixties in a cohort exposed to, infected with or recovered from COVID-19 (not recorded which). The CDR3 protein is CASSPQTGYMAHYGYTF. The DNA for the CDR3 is TGTGCCAGCAGCCCCCAGACAGGTTACATGGCCCACTATGGCTACACCTTC.